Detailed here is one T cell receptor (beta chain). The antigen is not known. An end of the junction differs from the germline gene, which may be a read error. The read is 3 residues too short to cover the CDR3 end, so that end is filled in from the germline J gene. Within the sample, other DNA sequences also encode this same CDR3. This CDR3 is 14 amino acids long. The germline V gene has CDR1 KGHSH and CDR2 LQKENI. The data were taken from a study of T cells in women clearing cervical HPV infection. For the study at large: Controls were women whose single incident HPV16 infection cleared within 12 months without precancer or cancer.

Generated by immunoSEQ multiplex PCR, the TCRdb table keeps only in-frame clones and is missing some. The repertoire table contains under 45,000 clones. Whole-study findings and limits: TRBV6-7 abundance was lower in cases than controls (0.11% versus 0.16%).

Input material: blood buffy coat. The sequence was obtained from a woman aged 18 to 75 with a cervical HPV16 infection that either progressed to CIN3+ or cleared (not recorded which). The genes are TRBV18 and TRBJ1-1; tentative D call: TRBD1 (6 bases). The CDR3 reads CASSSSRGTGEAFF. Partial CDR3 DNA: TGTGCTAGCTCATCATCCAGGGGAACAGGTGAA.